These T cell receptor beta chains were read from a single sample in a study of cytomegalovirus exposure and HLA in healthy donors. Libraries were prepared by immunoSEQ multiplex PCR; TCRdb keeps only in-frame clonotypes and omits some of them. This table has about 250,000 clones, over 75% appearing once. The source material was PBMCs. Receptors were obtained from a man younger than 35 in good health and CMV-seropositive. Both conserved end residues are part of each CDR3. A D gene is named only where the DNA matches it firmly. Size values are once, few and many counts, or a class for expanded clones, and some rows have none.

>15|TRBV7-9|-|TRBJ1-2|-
CASSFGRVDNYGYTF
TGTGCCAGCAGCTTCGGCAGGGTTGATAACTATGGCTACACCTTC
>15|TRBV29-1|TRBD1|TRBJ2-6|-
CSVGQGLPGANVLTF
TGCAGCGTGGGACAGGGTTTACCCGGGGCCAACGTCCTGACTTTC
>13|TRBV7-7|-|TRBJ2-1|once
CASSLGARTEQFF
TGTGCCAGCAGCTTAGGGGCTAGAACTGAGCAGTTCTTC
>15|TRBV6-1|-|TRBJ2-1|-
CAGGAGISSYNEQFF
TGTGCCGGGGGGGCCGGCATCAGCTCCTACAATGAGCAGTTCTTC
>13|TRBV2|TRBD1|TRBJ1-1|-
CASTTQGAGGAFF
TGTGCCAGCACCACACAGGGGGCAGGAGGAGCTTTCTTT
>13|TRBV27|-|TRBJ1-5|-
CASSLIPQGPQHF
TGTGCCAGCAGTTTAATTCCTCAAGGGCCCCAGCATTTT
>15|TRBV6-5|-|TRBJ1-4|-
CASSLSGATNEKLFF
TGTGCCAGCAGTTTAAGTGGTGCAACTAATGAAAAACTGTTTTTT
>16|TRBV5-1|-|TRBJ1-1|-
CASSRLPGALNTEAFF
TGCGCCAGCAGCCGCCTCCCCGGGGCTCTGAACACTGAAGCTTTCTTT
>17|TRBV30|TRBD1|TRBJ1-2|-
CAWTAIGQGAPNYGYTF
TGTGCCTGGACCGCGATTGGGCAGGGGGCGCCTAACTATGGCTACACCTTC
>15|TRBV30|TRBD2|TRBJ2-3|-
CASSGRGGSIDTQYF
TGTGCCTCCAGCGGGAGAGGGGGTTCGATAGATACGCAGTATTTT
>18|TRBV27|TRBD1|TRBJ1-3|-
CASSPLSSDRGMGNTIYF
TGTGCCAGCAGTCCCCTTTCGTCCGACAGGGGCATGGGGAACACCATATATTTT
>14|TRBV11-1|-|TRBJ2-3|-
CASSLVGEGDTQYF
TGTGCCAGCAGCTTAGTAGGAGAAGGAGATACGCAGTATTTT
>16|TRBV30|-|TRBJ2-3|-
CAWSTPGTSSTDTQYF
TGTGCCTGGAGTACTCCCGGGACTTCTAGCACAGATACGCAGTATTTT
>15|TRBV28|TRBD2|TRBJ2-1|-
CATSPSGGSYNEQFF
TGTGCCACCAGTCCTAGCGGCGGCTCCTACAATGAGCAGTTCTTC
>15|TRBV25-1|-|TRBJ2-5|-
CASSPRGREDETQYF
TGTGCCAGCAGTCCCCGCGGGCGGGAAGATGAGACCCAGTACTTC
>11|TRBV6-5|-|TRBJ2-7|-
CASSSRNEQYF
TGTGCCAGCAGTTCAAGGAACGAGCAGTACTTC
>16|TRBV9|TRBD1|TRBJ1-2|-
CASSVATGTGDYGYTF
TGTGCCAGCAGCGTAGCTACAGGGACAGGGGATTATGGCTACACCTTC
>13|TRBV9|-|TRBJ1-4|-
CASSAPYNEKLFF
TGTGCCAGCAGCGCCCCATATAATGAAAAACTGTTTTTT
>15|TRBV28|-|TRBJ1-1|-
CASSPVGVLNTEAFF
TGTGCCAGCAGTCCGGTGGGAGTCCTGAACACTGAAGCTTTCTTT
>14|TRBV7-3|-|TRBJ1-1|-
CASSPAGRLGEAFF
TGTGCCAGCAGCCCGGCAGGGAGGCTTGGTGAAGCTTTCTTT
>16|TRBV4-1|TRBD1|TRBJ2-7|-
CASSQPTGTGVYEQYF
TGCGCCAGCAGCCAACCGACCGGGACAGGGGTCTACGAGCAGTACTTC
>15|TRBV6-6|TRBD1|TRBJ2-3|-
CASTPPGTGSDTQYF
TGTGCCAGCACACCCCCAGGGACAGGGTCAGATACGCAGTATTTT
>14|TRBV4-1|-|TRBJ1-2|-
CASSQDPGPYGYTF
TGCGCCAGCAGCCAAGATCCGGGGCCCTATGGCTACACCTTC
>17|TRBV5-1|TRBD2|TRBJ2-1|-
CASSLNLAGVAYNEQFF
TGCGCCAGCAGCCTAAACCTAGCGGGAGTAGCCTACAATGAGCAGTTCTTC
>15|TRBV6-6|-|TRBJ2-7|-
CASSYSPASSYEQYF
TGTGCCAGCAGTTACTCGCCAGCGAGCTCCTACGAGCAGTACTTC
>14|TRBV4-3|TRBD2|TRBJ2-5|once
CASSQTSAQETQYF
TGCGCCAGCAGCCAGACTAGCGCACAAGAGACCCAGTACTTC
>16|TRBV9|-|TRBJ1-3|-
CASSVEEGSLGNTIYF
TGTGCCAGCAGCGTAGAGGAGGGGTCGTTAGGAAACACCATATATTTT
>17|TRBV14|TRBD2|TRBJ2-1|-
CASSHGTSGSWGNEQFF
TGTGCCAGCAGCCACGGGACTAGCGGGAGTTGGGGCAATGAGCAGTTCTTC
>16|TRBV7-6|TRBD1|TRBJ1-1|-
CASSFPLGQGGTEAFF
TGTGCCAGCAGCTTCCCGTTAGGACAGGGTGGCACTGAAGCTTTCTTT
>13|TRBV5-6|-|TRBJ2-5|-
CASSNWGYETQYF
TGTGCCAGCAGTAACTGGGGCTACGAGACCCAGTACTTC
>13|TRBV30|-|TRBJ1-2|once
CAWTRDTFYGYTF
TGTGCCTGGACCCGGGACACCTTCTATGGCTACACCTTC
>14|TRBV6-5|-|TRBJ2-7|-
CASSYVGQTNEQYF
TGTGCCAGCAGTTACGTGGGGCAGACCAACGAGCAGTACTTC
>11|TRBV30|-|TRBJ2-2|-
CAWARSGELFF
TGTGCCTGGGCTAGGTCCGGGGAGCTGTTTTTT
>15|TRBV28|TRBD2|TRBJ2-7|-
CASSLLAGNSYEQYF
TGTGCCAGCAGTTTGTTAGCGGGGAACTCCTACGAGCAGTACTTC
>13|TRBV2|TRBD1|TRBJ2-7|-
CASSWTGDHEQYF
TGTGCCAGCAGTTGGACAGGGGACCACGAGCAGTACTTC
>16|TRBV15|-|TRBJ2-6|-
CATSRERHSGANVLTF
TGTGCCACCAGCAGAGAAAGGCACTCTGGGGCCAACGTCCTGACTTTC
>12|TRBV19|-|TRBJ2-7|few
CASSEDRYEQYF
TGTGCCAGTAGTGAAGACAGGTACGAGCAGTACTTC
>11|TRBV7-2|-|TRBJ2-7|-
CASSPGYEQYF
TGTGCCAGCAGCCCAGGGTACGAGCAGTACTTC
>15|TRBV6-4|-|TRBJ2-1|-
CASRETEEGSNEQFF
TGTGCCAGCAGGGAGACAGAGGAGGGTAGCAATGAGCAGTTCTTC
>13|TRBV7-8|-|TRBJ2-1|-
CASIPGARGEQFF
TGTGCCAGCATACCAGGGGCCCGCGGGGAGCAGTTCTTC
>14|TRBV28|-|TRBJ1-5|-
CASSLPPKGKPQHF
TGTGCCAGCAGTTTACCTCCTAAAGGAAAGCCCCAGCATTTT
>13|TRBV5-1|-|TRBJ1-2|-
CASSLGANYGYTF
TGCGCCAGCAGCTTGGGGGCTAACTATGGCTACACCTTC
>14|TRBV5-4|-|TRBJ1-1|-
CASSLAPGDTEAFF
TGTGCCAGCAGCTTGGCTCCGGGGGACACTGAAGCTTTCTTT
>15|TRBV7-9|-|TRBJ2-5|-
CASSLAGTDQETQYF
TGTGCCAGCAGCTTAGCGGGGACGGATCAAGAGACCCAGTACTTC
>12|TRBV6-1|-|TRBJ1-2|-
CASSEANYGYTF
TGTGCCAGCTCAGAGGCTAACTATGGCTACACCTTC
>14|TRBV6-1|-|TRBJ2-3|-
CASSDGTYTDTQYF
TGTGCCAGCAGTGACGGGACGTACACAGATACGCAGTATTTT
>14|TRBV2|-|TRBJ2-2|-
CASRGSRSTGELFF
TGTGCCAGCCGGGGCAGCAGATCCACCGGGGAGCTGTTTTTT
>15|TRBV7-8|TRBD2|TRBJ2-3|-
CASSRLAGVADTQYF
TGTGCCAGCAGCCGACTAGCGGGAGTTGCAGATACGCAGTATTTT
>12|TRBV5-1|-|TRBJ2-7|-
CASSLMEGGQYF
TGCGCCAGCAGCTTGATGGAAGGCGGGCAGTACTTC
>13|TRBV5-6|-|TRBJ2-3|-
CASSLGTVDTQYF
TGTGCCAGCAGCTTGGGGACGGTGGATACGCAGTATTTT
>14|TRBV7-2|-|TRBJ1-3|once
CASRLPGVGNTIYF
TGTGCCAGCAGATTACCAGGGGTTGGAAACACCATATATTTT